The 23 T cell receptor beta chains reported below all come from one sample, sequenced in a study of Graves' ophthalmopathy and Graves' hyperthyroidism. For repertoire sequencing, the TCR beta CDR3 regions were amplified from RNA transcripts. The first-round RT-PCR employed HTBI primers together with the Qiagen OneStep RT-PCR kit. A multiplex PCR was then performed as the second round. TCRdb processed the multiplex PCR reads anew with MiXCR; each CDR3 protein has one entry. The table shows a few hundred thousand distinct CDR3 sequences, with approximately 37% occurring only once. The source material was peripheral blood or thyroid tissue (not recorded which). All receptors come from an adult man with Graves' hyperthyroidism.

The chain recombines TRBV12-3 or TRBV12-4 with TRBJ2-5; 8 bases map to TRBD2. The V segment lost 6 bases and the J segment 4 bases; nucleotides outside the gene matches: 10. The CDR3 totals 15 residues. The CDR3 nucleotides read TGTGCCAGCAGCCATATAGCGGGGAGAGGAGAGACCCAGTACTTC. Its protein is CASSHIAGRGETQYF.

This clonotype was counted ten times or more. The chain recombines TRBV9 with TRBJ2-7, with D perhaps TRBD2 (6 bases). The V and J ends lost 0 bases and 3 bases respectively, with 13 bases between them. The CDR3 has 15 amino acids. Per germline, CDR1 SGDLS and CDR2 YYNGEE. The CDR3 reads CASSVGVAGNYEQYF. In DNA, the CDR3 is TGTGCCAGCAGCGTAGGCGTGGCGGGAAACTACGAGCAGTACTTC.

This clonotype was picked up one time. V gene TRBV14 combines with J gene TRBJ2-7; TRBD2 aligns across 7 bases. The J call may not be correct, given that the DNA end is closer to TRBJ2-1. Germline V lookup: CDR1 SGHDN, CDR2 FVKESK. The CDR3 spans 15 residues. The CDR3 spells CASSPRVSGYNEQFF. In DNA, the CDR3 is TGTGCCAGCAGCCCTCGCGTTAGCGGGTACAATGAGCAGTTCTTC.

V and J are TRBV29-1 and TRBJ1-1; 7 positions agree with TRBD1. Losses at the gene ends were 6 bases for V and 3 bases for J; bases not matched to a gene: 13. Germline CDR1 SQVTM, CDR2 ANQGSEA. There are 15 residues in the CDR3. The DNA of the CDR3 is TGCAGCGTGAGGGCGACAGGGAGTATGGACACTGAAGCTTTCTTT. Translated, it gives CSVRATGSMDTEAFF. Using reference TRBV29-1 and TRBJ1-1 for the parts outside the CDR3, the full variable domain is SAVISQKPSRDICQRGTSLTIQCQVDSQVTMMFWYRQQPGQSLTLIATANQGSEATYESGFVIDKFPISRPNLTFSTLTVSNMSPEDSSIYLCSVRATGSMDTEAFFGQGTRLTVV.

This clonotype was seen ten or more times. This chain links TRBV20-1 with TRBJ1-1, with D possibly being TRBD1 (5 bases). Deletions cut 0 bases from V and 1 base from J, with 6 bases between. The CDR3 has 13 amino acids. Germline V gives CDR1 DFQATT, CDR2 SNEGSKA (reference sequence). The CDR3 DNA is TGCAGTGCTAGAGAGGACACGAACACTGAAGCTTTCTTT. The encoded protein is CSAREDTNTEAFF.

The V call is TRBV7-9, the J call TRBJ1-2, with D perhaps matching TRBD1 (6 bases). The CDR3 is 14 amino acids. V was cut by 5 bases and J by 2 bases, with 12 bases left in between. Germline V gene sequence: CDR1 SEHNR, CDR2 FQNEAQ (reference sequence). Written as DNA, the CDR3 is TGTGCCAGCAGCGTAACCGGGACAAACTATGGCTACACCTTC. As protein: CASSVTGTNYGYTF.

This clonotype was seen at least ten times. This chain joins TRBV20-1 and TRBJ1-5; D ambiguous. The CDR3 has 15 amino acids. Germline-derived CDR1 and CDR2 are DFQATT and SNEGSKA (reference sequence). V lost 3 bases and J lost 2, with 14 bases in between. CDR3 in DNA: TGCAGTGCTAGGGGAGGGATAGCGGGCAATCAGCCCCAGCATTTT. Translated: CSARGGIAGNQPQHF.

In this sample, this clonotype turned up a few times. J is TRBJ1-5 and V is TRBV5-6; 9 bases are a match to TRBD1. This CDR3 comprises 18 residues. V was pared by 2 bases and J by 6 bases, with 15 bases of the junction left unmatched. Germline CDR1 reads SGHDT; CDR2 reads YYEEEE. CDR3 in amino acids: CASSFHPGQGGLSQPQHF. Here the CDR3 DNA reads TGTGCCAGCAGCTTCCATCCGGGACAGGGAGGATTGAGTCAGCCCCAGCATTTT.

This clonotype was recorded many times. The CDR3 DNA reads as TGCAGTGCTAGGACGGCGAACACTGAAGCTTTCTTT. Its protein product is CSARTANTEAFF. This chain joins TRBV20-1 and TRBJ1-1, with no clear D. V was pared by 3 bases and J by 1 base, with 6 bases between. Germline values: CDR1 DFQATT, CDR2 SNEGSKA (reference sequence). This CDR3 comprises 12 residues.

There are many counts of this clonotype. The V gene is TRBV6-1, the J gene TRBJ1-1, with a weak D call TRBD1 (5 bases). Germline V gives CDR1 MNHNS, CDR2 SASEGT. The V gene lost 5 bases and the J gene lost 0 bases, with 13 bases spanning the gap. The CDR3 has 15 amino acids. CDR3: CASSPPGRMNTEAFF. CDR3 nucleotides: TGTGCCAGCAGTCCACCGGGACGGATGAACACTGAAGCTTTCTTT.

This chain joins TRBV6-5 and TRBJ1-2; 8 bases fit TRBD1. Trimming removed 0 bases from V and 14 bases from J; junction bases left unmatched: 8. Germline V CDR1 and CDR2: MNHEY, SVGAGI. This CDR3 comprises 13 residues. The CDR3 DNA sequence: TGTGCCAGCAGTTACTCGACAGGGGCTGCGACGACCTTC. Translated: CASSYSTGAATTF.

The gene calls are TRBV20-1 and TRBJ2-2; tentative D call: TRBD1 (6 bases). CDR3 size: 15 residues. The ends were cut back, 6 bases at V and 6 bases at J, with 20 bases in the middle. Germline V CDR1 and CDR2: DFQATT, SNEGSKA (reference sequence). The CDR3 nucleotides read TGCAGTGCCGCAGCCAGGGGTCTTGTTTCCGGGGAGCTGTTTTTT. This codes for CSAAARGLVSGELFF.

V gene TRBV7-6 combines with J gene TRBJ2-7; TRBD1 or TRBD2 may be the D gene (5 bases each). Germline CDR1 SGHVS, CDR2 FNYEAQ. CDR3 length equals 15 residues. Trimming removed 3 bases from V and 7 bases from J, with 19 bases in between. The CDR3 here is CASSFQDPGRAEQYF. The CDR3 DNA reads as TGTGCCAGCAGCTTCCAAGACCCGGGACGGGCTGAGCAGTACTTC.

The chain links TRBV7-2 to TRBJ2-3, with D perhaps being TRBD1 or TRBD2 (6 bases each). CDR3 length: 14 amino acids. The V gene's germline CDR1 is SGHTA and CDR2 FQGNSA. V was trimmed by 2 bases and J by 4 bases, leaving 10 bases between them. The CDR3 sequence is CASSLNGGPDTQYF. The CDR3 DNA reads as TGTGCCAGCAGCTTAAACGGGGGCCCAGATACGCAGTATTTT.

This chain connects TRBV7-6 to TRBJ2-3; 7 bases align to TRBD2. The V segment lost 2 bases and the J segment 4 bases; nucleotides outside the gene matches: 3. Germline V lookup: CDR1 SGHVS, CDR2 FNYEAQ. The CDR3 sequence is 14 residues long. This CDR3 is CASSLNGGSDTQYF. In nucleotides, the CDR3 is TGTGCCAGCAGCTTAAACGGGGGGTCAGATACGCAGTATTTT.

This chain uses TRBV5-1 with TRBJ2-3; D is perhaps TRBD2 (6 bases). Trimming took off 3 bases at V and 2 bases at J, with 13 bases between the two ends. The CDR3 is made up of 15 amino acids. Germline V gene data show CDR1 as SGHRS and CDR2 as YFSETQ. The CDR3 is CASSYGGAVTDTQYF. The CDR3 DNA reads TGCGCCAGCAGCTATGGAGGGGCCGTCACAGATACGCAGTATTTT.

This clonotype was observed at least ten times. This chain uses TRBV5-5 with TRBJ2-7; D ambiguous. The CDR3 consists of 14 residues. V was cut by 2 bases and J by 2 bases, with 11 bases left in between. Germline-derived CDR1 and CDR2 are SGHKS and YYEKEE (reference sequence). CDR3: CASSFEPGAYEQYF. CDR3 in DNA: TGTGCCAGCAGCTTTGAACCAGGCGCCTACGAGCAGTACTTC.

The J gene is TRBJ2-7, the V gene TRBV7-9; D might be TRBD1 (5 bases). The J call is doubtful: the DNA matches TRBJ2-1 better. Germline CDR1 is SEHNR and CDR2 is FQNEAQ (reference sequence). The CDR3 totals 14 residues. The CDR3 DNA sequence: TGTGCCAGCAGCTTAGGACAGAAGAACAATGAGCAGTTCTTC. This translates into CASSLGQKNNEQFF.

This clonotype has a count of ten or more. The rearrangement joins TRBV12-3 or TRBV12-4 to TRBJ1-2, with D possibly being TRBD1 (6 bases). The CDR3 extends over 14 amino acids. V lost 3 bases, J lost 4 bases, and 12 bases lay in between. CDR3: CASSLSGASYGYTF. In DNA form, the CDR3 reads TGTGCCAGCAGTTTGTCGGGGGCGAGCTATGGCTACACCTTC.

This clonotype showed up just a few times. At one of its ends the junction is not consistent with the germline gene, which may arise from a read error. The chain links TRBV12-3 or TRBV12-4 to TRBJ1-6; D gene uncertain. The CDR3 length is 16 residues. CDR3 nucleotide sequence: TGTGCCAGCAGCCCCGGATGGCACTCCAATAATTCACCCCTCCACTTT. It codes for CASSPGWHSNNSPLHF.

The DNA for the CDR3 is TGTGCCACGGAGGATACCCTAACTTACAATGAGCAGTTCTTC. It yields the protein CATEDTLTYNEQFF. This chain links TRBV7-9 with TRBJ2-1, with D tentatively TRBD2 (5 bases). The CDR3 extends over 14 amino acids. Germline assignment: CDR1 SEHNR and CDR2 FQNEAQ (reference sequence). V was pared by 10 bases and J by 4 bases, with 17 bases between. Together with reference TRBV7-9 and TRBJ2-1, the CDR3 gives the full variable domain: DTGVSQNPRHKITKRGQNVTFRCDPISEHNRLYWYRQTLGQGPEFLTYFQNEAQLEKSRLLSDRFSAERPKGSFSTLEIQRTEQGDSAMYLCATEDTLTYNEQFFGPGTRLTVL.

This clonotype was seen repeatedly, ten times or more. The chain carries TRBV7-6 and TRBJ2-5; TRBD2 agrees at 10 bases. Per the germline V gene, CDR1 is SGHVS and CDR2 is FNYEAQ. CDR3 length: 15 amino acids. V was pared by 5 bases and J by 4 bases, with 7 bases of the junction left unmatched. The CDR3 DNA follows: TGTGCCAGCAGCCTCGGGACTAGCGATTTAGAGACCCAGTACTTC. Translation: CASSLGTSDLETQYF. Full variable domain (remainder filled in from reference TRBV7-6 and TRBJ2-5): GAGVSQSPRYKVTKRGQDVALRCDPISGHVSLYWYRQALGQGPEFLTYFNYEAQQDKSGLPNDRFSAERPEGSISTLTIQRTEQRDSAMYRCASSLGTSDLETQYFGPGTRLLVL.

The chain recombines TRBV25-1 with TRBJ1-2; 10 bases are a match to TRBD1. Per germline, CDR1 MGHDK and CDR2 SYGVNS. J gave up 5 bases and V 1 base, and 10 bases lay outside the gene matches. This CDR3 contains 17 residues. DNA of the CDR3: TGTGCCAGCAGTGAATTAGAGGGGACAGGGGCGCGGTATGGCTACACCTTC. This sequence encodes CASSELEGTGARYGYTF.